The present T cell receptor beta chain was sequenced within a study of long-term antiretroviral therapy in people with HIV. Study-wide points: ART adherence, viral resistance and therapy changes went unrecorded. Someone took the blood between about 2003 and 2017, maybe while older ART regimens were in use.

Researchers ran immunoSEQ v3.0 at survey level. Samples were sequenced targeting about 35,000-55,000 T-cell genomes each. The assay was immunoSEQ multiplex PCR, and TCRdb's table has in-frame clones only and misses some. Among 15,000 to 20,000 clones, 60% to 85% were seen once, and the ten largest hold 11%. A note on this clone: Its antigen is currently unknown.

The V gene's germline CDR1 is MGHRA and CDR2 YSYEKL. The V end lost 0 bases, the J end lost 2 bases, and 8 bases lay between the germline ends. This CDR3 has 14 amino acids. The sample here was unsorted PBMCs, taken 2.3 years after starting antiretroviral therapy. This sequence joins TRBV4-1 and TRBJ2-7; D is uncertain. The sequence derives from a woman aged 35 to 49 with HIV. The CDR3 DNA follows: TGCGCCAGCAGCCAAGATACCGGTGCCTACGAGCAGTACTTC. Protein product: CASSQDTGAYEQYF.